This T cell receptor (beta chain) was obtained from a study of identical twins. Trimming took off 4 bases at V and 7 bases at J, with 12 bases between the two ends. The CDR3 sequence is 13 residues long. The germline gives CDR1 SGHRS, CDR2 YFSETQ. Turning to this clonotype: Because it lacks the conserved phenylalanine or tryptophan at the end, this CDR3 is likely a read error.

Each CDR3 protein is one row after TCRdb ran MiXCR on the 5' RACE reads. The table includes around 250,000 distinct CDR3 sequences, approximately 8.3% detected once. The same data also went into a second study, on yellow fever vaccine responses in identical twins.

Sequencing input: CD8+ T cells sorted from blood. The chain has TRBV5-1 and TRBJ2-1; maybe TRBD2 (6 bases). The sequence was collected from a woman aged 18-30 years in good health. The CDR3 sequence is CASSLGTANEQFS. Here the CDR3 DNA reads TGCGCCAGCAGCCTCGGGACTGCGAATGAGCAGTTCTCC.